The rows below give T cell receptor beta chains drawn from one sample of a study of blood T cell repertoires in COVID-19. Method: immunoSEQ multiplex PCR; TCRdb's copy keeps in-frame clones and lacks some. This sample has roughly 100,000 clones, with 86% found just once. Sequencing was done on a sample of peripheral blood. These receptors all come from a human donor in a cohort sampled during active COVID-19. The CDR3 runs from the conserved cysteine through the conserved F or W. The order of the fields is V gene, CDR3 length, J gene, clone size, D gene, CDR3 protein, CDR3 DNA. A D gene is named only where the DNA matches it firmly. Rows give clone size only sometimes, using once, few, many, or a class for an expanded clone.

v_call: TRBV28; cdr3_length: 15; j_call: TRBJ2-1; clone_size: .; d_call: .; cdr3_aa: CASRVRTDPFNEQFF; cdr3_nt: TGTGCCAGCAGGGTCCGGACAGATCCATTCAATGAGCAGTTCTTC
v_call: TRBV11-2; cdr3_length: 13; j_call: TRBJ1-5; clone_size: few; d_call: .; cdr3_aa: CASSLELLQPQHF; cdr3_nt: TGTGCCAGCAGCTTAGAGCTACTACAGCCCCAGCATTTT
v_call: TRBV5-1; cdr3_length: 14; j_call: TRBJ1-1; clone_size: .; d_call: .; cdr3_aa: CASSPTALNTEAFF; cdr3_nt: TGCGCCAGCAGCCCCACAGCATTGAACACTGAAGCTTTCTTT
v_call: TRBV11-3; cdr3_length: 12; j_call: TRBJ2-7; clone_size: .; d_call: .; cdr3_aa: CASGTGIGEQYF; cdr3_nt: TGTGCCAGCGGAACAGGAATCGGGGAGCAGTACTTC
v_call: TRBV7-6; cdr3_length: 15; j_call: TRBJ2-1; clone_size: .; d_call: TRBD1; cdr3_aa: CASSLEETGGNEQFF; cdr3_nt: TGTGCCAGCAGCTTAGAAGAGACAGGGGGGAATGAGCAGTTCTTC
v_call: TRBV3-1/TRBV3-2; cdr3_length: 16; j_call: TRBJ2-5; clone_size: .; d_call: .; cdr3_aa: CASSPLGAKPQETQYF; cdr3_nt: TGTGCCAGCAGCCCCCTGGGGGCCAAGCCACAAGAGACCCAGTACTTC
v_call: TRBV5-1; cdr3_length: 16; j_call: TRBJ1-1; clone_size: few; d_call: TRBD1; cdr3_aa: CASSWDRDLMNTEAFF; cdr3_nt: TGCGCCAGCAGCTGGGACAGGGACCTCATGAACACTGAAGCTTTCTTT
v_call: TRBV11-2; cdr3_length: 17; j_call: TRBJ1-3; clone_size: .; d_call: TRBD1; cdr3_aa: CASSLVAGQFAGNTIYF; cdr3_nt: TGTGCCAGCAGCTTAGTGGCGGGACAGTTCGCTGGAAACACCATATATTTT
v_call: TRBV11-2; cdr3_length: 12; j_call: TRBJ1-1; clone_size: few; d_call: .; cdr3_aa: CASSPQQNEAFF; cdr3_nt: TGTGCCAGCAGCCCTCAACAGAATGAAGCTTTCTTT
v_call: TRBV7-8; cdr3_length: 12; j_call: TRBJ2-7; clone_size: few; d_call: .; cdr3_aa: CASSPGGGGVYF; cdr3_nt: TGTGCCAGCAGCCCAGGGGGCGGGGGGGTGTACTTC
v_call: TRBV19; cdr3_length: 14; j_call: TRBJ1-3; clone_size: .; d_call: .; cdr3_aa: CASSILLSGNTIYF; cdr3_nt: TGTGCCAGTAGTATACTATTGTCTGGAAACACCATATATTTT
v_call: TRBV19; cdr3_length: 15; j_call: TRBJ1-6; clone_size: few; d_call: .; cdr3_aa: CASSIGGISDSPLHF; cdr3_nt: TGTGCCAGTAGTATAGGAGGGATAAGCGATTCACCCCTCCACTTT
v_call: TRBV4-3; cdr3_length: 14; j_call: TRBJ2-2; clone_size: .; d_call: .; cdr3_aa: CASSQGTVTGELFF; cdr3_nt: TGCGCCAGCAGCCAAGGGACAGTCACCGGGGAGCTGTTTTTT
v_call: TRBV2; cdr3_length: 14; j_call: TRBJ2-1; clone_size: .; d_call: TRBD1; cdr3_aa: CATETGESYNEQFF; cdr3_nt: TGTGCCACCGAAACAGGGGAGTCCTACAATGAGCAGTTCTTC
v_call: TRBV28; cdr3_length: 15; j_call: TRBJ2-1; clone_size: .; d_call: TRBD2; cdr3_aa: CASSLVGGALNEQFF; cdr3_nt: TGTGCCAGCAGTTTGGTCGGGGGGGCGTTGAATGAGCAGTTCTTC
v_call: TRBV4-1; cdr3_length: 13; j_call: TRBJ2-7; clone_size: .; d_call: TRBD1; cdr3_aa: CASSWGQHYEQYF; cdr3_nt: TGCGCCAGCAGCTGGGGACAGCACTACGAGCAGTACTTC
v_call: TRBV19; cdr3_length: 14; j_call: TRBJ2-1; clone_size: .; d_call: .; cdr3_aa: CASSALGAYNEQFF; cdr3_nt: TGTGCCAGTAGTGCCCTTGGAGCCTACAATGAGCAGTTCTTC
v_call: TRBV7-2; cdr3_length: 16; j_call: TRBJ2-7; clone_size: once; d_call: .; cdr3_aa: CASSLGSGPGAYEQYF; cdr3_nt: TGTGCCAGCAGCTTAGGATCCGGGCCGGGGGCCTACGAGCAGTACTTC
v_call: TRBV19; cdr3_length: 16; j_call: TRBJ2-7; clone_size: .; d_call: .; cdr3_aa: CASSITGTNSPYEQYF; cdr3_nt: TGTGCCAGTAGTATAACAGGGACAAACTCTCCCTACGAGCAGTACTTC
v_call: TRBV2; cdr3_length: 14; j_call: TRBJ2-7; clone_size: once; d_call: .; cdr3_aa: CASSDWQATYEQYF; cdr3_nt: TGTGCCAGCAGTGATTGGCAGGCCACCTACGAGCAGTACTTC
v_call: TRBV12-3/TRBV12-4; cdr3_length: 13; j_call: TRBJ2-5; clone_size: .; d_call: .; cdr3_aa: CASSFVLLETQYF; cdr3_nt: TGTGCCAGCAGTTTTGTCCTTCTAGAGACCCAGTACTTC
v_call: TRBV27; cdr3_length: 13; j_call: TRBJ2-3; clone_size: .; d_call: .; cdr3_aa: CASSLLFPDTQYF; cdr3_nt: TGTGCCAGCAGTTTACTTTTCCCAGATACGCAGTATTTT
v_call: TRBV19; cdr3_length: 13; j_call: TRBJ1-5; clone_size: .; d_call: .; cdr3_aa: CASSSALNQPQHF; cdr3_nt: TGTGCCAGTAGTAGCGCCCTTAATCAGCCCCAGCATTTT